This paragraph reports one T cell receptor beta chain. Trimming left V 3 bases short and J 0 bases short, with 9 bases between. This CDR3 spans 15 amino acids. Germline loops: CDR1 SGHAT, CDR2 FQNNGV. The data belong to a study of blood T cell repertoires in COVID-19. Method: immunoSEQ multiplex PCR; TCRdb's copy keeps in-frame clones and lacks some. The table lists 200,000 to 250,000 clones, about 89% of them singletons, with 1.6% in the top ten. The sequenced material came from peripheral blood. The sequence derives from a woman aged 55 to 70 who had recovered from COVID-19. V is TRBV11-2 and J is TRBJ1-5, with TRBD1 as a possible D gene (5 bases). The CDR3 region is CASSLTAHSNQPQHF. The CDR3 DNA follows: TGTGCCAGCAGCTTGACAGCTCATAGCAATCAGCCCCAGCATTTT. Full variable domain (rest looked up from reference TRBV11-2 and TRBJ1-5): EAGVAQSPRYKIIEKRQSVAFWCNPISGHATLYWYQQILGQGPKLLIQFQNNGVVDDSQLPKDRFSAERLKGVDSTLKIQPAKLEDSAVYLCASSLTAHSNQPQHFGDGTRLSIL.